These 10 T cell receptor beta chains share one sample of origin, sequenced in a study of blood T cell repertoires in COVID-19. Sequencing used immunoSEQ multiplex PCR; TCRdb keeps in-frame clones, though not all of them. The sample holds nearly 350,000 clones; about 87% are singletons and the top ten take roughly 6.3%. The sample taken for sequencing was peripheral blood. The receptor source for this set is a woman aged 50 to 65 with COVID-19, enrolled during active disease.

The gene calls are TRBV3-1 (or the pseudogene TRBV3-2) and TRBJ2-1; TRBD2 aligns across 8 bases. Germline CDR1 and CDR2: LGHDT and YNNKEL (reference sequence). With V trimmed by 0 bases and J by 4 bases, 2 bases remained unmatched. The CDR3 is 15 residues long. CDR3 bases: TGTGCCAGCAGCCAAGAATTAGCGGGGTACAATGAGCAGTTCTTC. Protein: CASSQELAGYNEQFF.

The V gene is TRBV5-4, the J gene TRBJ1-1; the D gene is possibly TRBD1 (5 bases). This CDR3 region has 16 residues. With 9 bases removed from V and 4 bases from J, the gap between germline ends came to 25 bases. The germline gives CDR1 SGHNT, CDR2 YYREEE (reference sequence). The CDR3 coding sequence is TGTGCCACCAAGTTGGGGGGGACCAGACCAGGCACTGAAGCTTTCTTT. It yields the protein CATKLGGTRPGTEAFF.

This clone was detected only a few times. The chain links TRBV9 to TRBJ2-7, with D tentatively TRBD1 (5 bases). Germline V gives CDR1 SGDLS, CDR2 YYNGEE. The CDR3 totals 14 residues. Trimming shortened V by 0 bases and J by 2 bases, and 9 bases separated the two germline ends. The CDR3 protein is CASSVADTTYEQYF. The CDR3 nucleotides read TGTGCCAGCAGCGTAGCGGACACCACCTACGAGCAGTACTTC.

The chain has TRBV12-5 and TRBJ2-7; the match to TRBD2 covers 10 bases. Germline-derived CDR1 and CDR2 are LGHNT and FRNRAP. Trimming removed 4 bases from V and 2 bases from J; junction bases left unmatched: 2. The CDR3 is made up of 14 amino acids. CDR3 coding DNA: TGTGCTAGTGGTTCGGGACTAGCGCCCTACGAGCAGTACTTC. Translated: CASGSGLAPYEQYF.

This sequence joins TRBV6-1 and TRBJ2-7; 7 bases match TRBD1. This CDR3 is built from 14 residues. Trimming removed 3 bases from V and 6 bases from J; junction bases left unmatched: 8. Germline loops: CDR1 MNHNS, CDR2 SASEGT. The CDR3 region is CASSELRDRLEQYF. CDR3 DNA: TGTGCCAGCAGTGAGCTTCGGGACAGACTCGAGCAGTACTTC.

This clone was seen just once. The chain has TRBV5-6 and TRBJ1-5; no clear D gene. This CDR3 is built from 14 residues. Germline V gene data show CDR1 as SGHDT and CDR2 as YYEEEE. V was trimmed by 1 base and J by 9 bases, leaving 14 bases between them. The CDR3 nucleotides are TGTGCCAGCAGCTTGTCGCAGTCGATCTTGCCCCAGCATTTT. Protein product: CASSLSQSILPQHF. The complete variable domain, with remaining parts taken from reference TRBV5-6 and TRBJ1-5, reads DAGVTQSPTHLIKTRGQQVTLRCSPKSGHDTVSWYQQALGQGPQFIFQYYEEEERQRGNFPDRFSGHQFPNYSSELNVNALLLGDSALYLCASSLSQSILPQHFGDGTRLSIL.

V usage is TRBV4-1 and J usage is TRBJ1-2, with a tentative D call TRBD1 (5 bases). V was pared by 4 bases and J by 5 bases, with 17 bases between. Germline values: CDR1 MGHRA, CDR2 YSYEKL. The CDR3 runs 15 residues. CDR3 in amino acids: CASSRSQGLGYGYTF. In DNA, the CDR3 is TGCGCCAGCAGCCGATCTCAGGGACTCGGTTATGGCTACACCTTC.

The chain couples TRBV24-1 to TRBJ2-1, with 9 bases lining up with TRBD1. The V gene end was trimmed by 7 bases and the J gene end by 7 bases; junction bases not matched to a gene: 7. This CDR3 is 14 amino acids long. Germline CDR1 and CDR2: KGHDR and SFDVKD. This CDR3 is CATSPGQGWNEQFF. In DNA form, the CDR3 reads TGTGCCACCAGCCCGGGACAGGGTTGGAATGAGCAGTTCTTC.

The CDR3 here is CASRRTGTGGSAYGYTF. As DNA, the CDR3 is TGCGCCAGCAGGCGAACCGGGACAGGGGGCAGCGCCTATGGCTACACCTTC. This chain links TRBV4-3 with TRBJ1-2; 12 nucleotides match TRBD1. The CDR3 contains 17 residues. V gave up 6 bases and J gave up 4 bases; unmatched junction bases: 12. Germline values: CDR1 LGHNA, CDR2 YSLEER.

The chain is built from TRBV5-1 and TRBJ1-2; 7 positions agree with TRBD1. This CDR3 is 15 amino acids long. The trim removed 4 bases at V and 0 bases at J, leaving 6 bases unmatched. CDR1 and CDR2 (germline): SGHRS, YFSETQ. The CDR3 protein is CASSQGTVTNYGYTF. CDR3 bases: TGCGCCAGCAGCCAGGGGACAGTCACTAACTATGGCTACACCTTC.